The 16 T cell receptor beta chains listed next were all sequenced from one sample in a study of high-grade serous ovarian cancer treatment subgroups. The tumor samples were collected prior to definitive surgery or chemotherapy. TCRdb keeps only in-frame clones here, not all; method: immunoSEQ multiplex PCR. The profile shows some 27,000 clones, 80% to 90% of them singletons. The material sequenced was tumor tissue. These receptors were obtained from a human donor with high-grade serous ovarian cancer.

The chain uses TRBV6-6 and TRBJ1-5; D not certain. The length of the CDR3 is 14 residues. Germline V CDR1 and CDR2: MNHNY, SVGAGI (reference sequence). V lost 9 bases and J lost 4, with 16 bases in between. The CDR3 loop is CASTHRASNQPQHF. CDR3 sequence (DNA): TGTGCCAGTACTCACCGGGCCTCAAATCAGCCCCAGCATTTT.

This rearrangement joins TRBV11-2 to TRBJ1-1, with TRBD1 identical over 8 bases. The length of the CDR3 is 13 residues. In germline, CDR1 is SGHAT, CDR2 FQNNGV. Unmatched junction bases numbered 9, after V lost 5 bases and J lost 10 bases. CDR3 in DNA: TGTGCCAGCAGCACTAGAGTTCAGGGGGCAGCTTTCTTT. Translation: CASSTRVQGAAFF.

The V gene is TRBV9, the J gene TRBJ1-4; no clear D gene. Germline CDR1 is SGDLS and CDR2 is YYNGEE. Trimming took off 0 bases at V and 7 bases at J, with 10 bases between the two ends. The CDR3 has 14 amino acids. The CDR3 reads CASSVAAGGEKLFF. The CDR3 region has the DNA TGTGCCAGCAGCGTAGCGGCAGGAGGTGAAAAACTGTTTTTT.

A single count supports this clone. The chain is built from TRBV19 and TRBJ2-5; D is unresolved. V lost 4 bases, J lost 5 bases, and 5 bases lay in between. This CDR3 has 11 amino acids. CDR1 and CDR2 from the germline V gene are LNHDA and SQIVND (reference sequence). The CDR3 loop is CASSNFETQYF. The CDR3, as DNA: TGTGCCAGTAGTAATTTCGAGACCCAGTACTTC.

This chain connects TRBV29-1 to TRBJ2-2; D not certain. The CDR3 is 11 residues long. CDR1 is SQVTM, CDR2 ANQGSEA, per germline. The germline V and J ends were trimmed by 1 base and 7 bases, with 4 bases remaining between them. The CDR3 protein is CSVEAGGELFF. DNA for the CDR3: TGCAGCGTTGAAGCTGGCGGGGAGCTGTTTTTT.

The chain is built from TRBV28 and TRBJ1-2; D gene ambiguous. The V and J ends lost 7 bases and 5 bases respectively, with 11 bases between them. The CDR3 sequence is 12 residues long. Germline V CDR1 and CDR2: MDHEN, SYDVKM. CDR3 DNA sequence: TGTGCCAGCATCTCCAGCTCATATGGCTACACCTTC. Translation gives CASISSSYGYTF.

V usage is TRBV9 and J usage is TRBJ2-3, with 8 bases fitting TRBD2. V shed 2 bases and J 1 base; nucleotides not matched to a gene: 3. The CDR3 loop spans 15 amino acids. Per the germline V gene, CDR1 is SGDLS and CDR2 is YYNGEE. CDR3 sequence: CASSVSGGRTDTQYF. CDR3 in DNA: TGTGCCAGCAGCGTTTCGGGAGGGCGCACAGATACGCAGTATTTT.

The genes are TRBV5-6 and TRBJ2-5; D may correspond to TRBD1 or TRBD2 (5 bases each). The last part of the DNA fits TRBJ2-7 better; the J call may be wrong. CDR3 length: 13 residues. Per germline, CDR1 SGHDT and CDR2 YYEEEE. CDR3 nucleotide sequence: TGTGCCAGCAGCTGGGGGAGACGGGACGAGCAGTACTTC. This gives the protein CASSWGRRDEQYF.

The rearrangement links TRBV7-8 to TRBJ2-2, with D perhaps being TRBD1 or TRBD2 (5 bases each). Germline assignment: CDR1 SGHVS and CDR2 FQNEAQ. CDR3 length: 15 amino acids. The ends were cut back, 3 bases at V and 13 bases at J, with 21 bases in the middle. The CDR3 spells CASSFEGLGVQGLFF. The DNA of the CDR3 is TGTGCCAGCAGCTTCGAGGGTTTAGGAGTCCAGGGGCTGTTTTTT.

The chain couples TRBV27 to TRBJ2-7; D remains ambiguous. V was cut by 5 bases and J by 2 bases, with 10 bases left in between. Per the germline V gene, CDR1 is MNHEY and CDR2 is SMNVEV (reference sequence). This CDR3 comprises 13 residues. The CDR3 loop is CASSPDGPYEQYF. DNA for the CDR3: TGTGCCAGCAGTCCGGACGGGCCCTACGAGCAGTACTTC.

The V gene is TRBV5-1, the J gene TRBJ2-1; 11 bases agree with TRBD2. CDR3 length equals 15 residues. Unmatched junction bases numbered 1, after V lost 1 base and J lost 4 bases. Germline values: CDR1 SGHRS, CDR2 YFSETQ. CDR3 amino acids: CASSLLAGGYNEQFF. The DNA for the CDR3 is TGCGCCAGCAGCTTGCTAGCGGGGGGTTACAATGAGCAGTTCTTC. Based on the CDR3 plus reference TRBV5-1 and TRBJ2-1, the full variable domain is KAGVTQTPRYLIKTRGQQVTLSCSPISGHRSVSWYQQTPGQGLQFLFEYFSETQRNKGNFPGRFSGRQFSNSRSEMNVSTLELGDSALYLCASSLLAGGYNEQFFGPGTRLTVL.

The V call is TRBV6-5, the J call TRBJ2-5; D is perhaps TRBD2 (6 bases). Gene TRBJ2-7 matches the end of the DNA better, so the J call may be wrong. Germline CDR1 and CDR2: MNHEY and SVGAGI. The CDR3 has 14 residues. The CDR3 nucleotides are TGTGCCAGCAGTTACGGCGGGGAGGCCTACGAGCAGTACTTC. As protein: CASSYGGEAYEQYF.

The J gene is TRBJ2-2, the V gene TRBV28, with no clear D. V shed 10 bases and J shed 0 bases, with 9 bases lying between them. The CDR3 has 13 residues. Looked up from germline, CDR1 is MDHEN and CDR2 is SYDVKM. The CDR3 region is CAIRATNTGELFF. The CDR3 DNA is TGTGCCATCCGCGCAACGAACACCGGGGAGCTGTTTTTT.

The rearrangement joins TRBV18 to TRBJ2-3, with 7 bases fitting TRBD1. Per germline, CDR1 KGHSH and CDR2 LQKENI. V was clipped by 3 bases and J by 4 bases; unmatched bases: 7. This CDR3 region has 15 residues. The CDR3 sequence: CASSPQQGGADTQYF. Written as DNA, the CDR3 is TGTGCCAGCTCACCCCAACAAGGGGGCGCAGATACGCAGTATTTT.

V is TRBV28 and J is TRBJ1-3; D not resolved. The CDR3 runs to 16 residues. V lost 6 bases to trimming and J lost 8 bases, with 23 bases between them. Germline V gives CDR1 MDHEN, CDR2 SYDVKM. CDR3 residues: CASSLRALTRSDTIYF. As DNA, the CDR3 is TGTGCCAGCAGCCTACGCGCCCTGACGCGGTCGGACACCATATATTTT.

The J gene is TRBJ2-7, the V gene TRBV28, with D perhaps assigned TRBD1 or TRBD2 (5 bases each). This CDR3 is 12 amino acids long. Germline CDR1 MDHEN, CDR2 SYDVKM. Trimming cost V 2 bases and J 6 bases, with 8 bases left between them. In DNA form, the CDR3 reads TGTGCCAGCAGTTTAGGGGGTTCCGAGCAGTACTTC. This sequence encodes CASSLGGSEQYF.